One T cell receptor beta chain is described in this entry. As to treatment: oral pan-JAK inhibitor, 5-10 mg twice daily. This entry is derived from a study of CD8+ T cells in alopecia areata. TCR sequencing used cDNA made by reverse transcription of extracted RNA. Sequenced by immunoSEQ multiplex PCR; TCRdb stores in-frame clones only, minus some. Of roughly 200,000 clones in the sample, 35% to 40% were seen once. This CDR3 spans 11 amino acids. Deletions cut 10 bases from V and 5 bases from J, with 9 bases between. Looked up from germline, CDR1 is SNHLY and CDR2 is FYNNEI. The receptor comes from a human donor with alopecia areata. The chain uses TRBV2 and TRBJ2-1; D gene uncertain. Here the sequenced sample was CD4+ T cells sorted from blood, taken at roughly week 30, from a patient treated with tofacitinib. In nucleotides, the CDR3 is TGTGCCACCTCACAGCACAATGAGCAGTTCTTC. This translates into CATSQHNEQFF.